A single sample gave rise to the 7 T cell receptor beta chains below, sequenced in a study of cytomegalovirus exposure and HLA in healthy donors. The PCR used 60 Vbeta and 13 Jbeta primers. Sequenced by immunoSEQ multiplex PCR; TCRdb stores in-frame clones only, minus some. The top ten clones hold approximately 0.25% of a sample with about 190,000 clones, approximately 81% of them seen once. The sequenced sample was PBMCs. The receptor source for this set is a boy younger than 18 in good health and CMV-seronegative.

The V call is TRBV2, the J call TRBJ1-1; tentatively, D is TRBD1 (5 bases). Trimming left V 2 bases short and J 4 bases short, with 20 bases between. The CDR3 consists of 17 residues. CDR1 SNHLY and CDR2 FYNNEI come from the germline V gene. CDR3 protein: CASSELLFRGQGTEAFF. As DNA, the CDR3 is TGTGCCAGCAGTGAACTCCTTTTTAGGGGTCAGGGCACTGAAGCTTTCTTT.

The chain recombines TRBV10-3 with TRBJ1-1; D gene ambiguous. CDR1 and CDR2 (germline): ENHRY, SYGVKD. The CDR3 consists of 11 residues. Trimming stripped 4 bases from V and 11 bases from J, with 11 bases between. In nucleotides, the CDR3 is TGTGCCATCAGTGGGATCACGGGGGCTTTCTTT. This translates into CAISGITGAFF.

In regard to this clone: One end of the junction is discordant with germline, which a read error may explain. This chain links TRBV27 with TRBJ2-5; 8 bases fit TRBD2. Per germline, CDR1 MNHEY and CDR2 SMNVEV (reference sequence). This CDR3 has 17 residues. CDR3 coding DNA: TGTGCCACCAGTGACTTAGAGGGCGGGGGGCTACAAGAGACCCAGTACTTC. It is translated as CATSDLEGGGLQETQYF.

This chain joins TRBV30 and TRBJ1-2; possibly TRBD1 for D (6 bases). Deletions cut 3 bases from V and 4 bases from J, with 9 bases between. Germline V gene sequence: CDR1 GTSNPN, CDR2 SVGIG (reference sequence). This CDR3 comprises 12 residues. The CDR3 DNA sequence: TGTGCCTGGAGGCAGACAGGCTATGGCTACACCTTC. Translating gives CAWRQTGYGYTF.

This clone has just a few counts. The gene calls are TRBV6-1 and TRBJ2-3, with 8 bases lining up with TRBD1. The CDR3 is 14 amino acids. The V gene end was trimmed by 7 bases and the J gene end by 3 bases; junction bases not matched to a gene: 6. Germline V gene lookup returns CDR1 MNHNS and CDR2 SASEGT. CDR3 coding DNA: TGTGCCAGCACCTGGGACAGGCGAACAGATACGCAGTATTTT. Residues: CASTWDRRTDTQYF.

V usage is TRBV18 and J usage is TRBJ2-1, with TRBD2 matching 8 bases. J lost 4 bases, V lost 6 bases, and 5 bases had no gene match. This CDR3 contains 14 residues. From germline, CDR1 is KGHSH and CDR2 LQKENI. CDR3 in amino acids: CASSTSGQYNEQFF. CDR3 DNA sequence: TGTGCCAGCTCTACTAGCGGACAGTACAATGAGCAGTTCTTC.

The J gene is TRBJ1-6, the V gene TRBV2, with no clear D. The CDR3 extends over 14 amino acids. Germline CDR1 SNHLY, CDR2 FYNNEI. V was clipped by 6 bases and J by 6 bases, with 12 bases between them. The CDR3 loop reads CASRQAALNSPLHF. CDR3 bases: TGTGCCAGCAGGCAGGCCGCACTTAATTCACCCCTCCACTTT.